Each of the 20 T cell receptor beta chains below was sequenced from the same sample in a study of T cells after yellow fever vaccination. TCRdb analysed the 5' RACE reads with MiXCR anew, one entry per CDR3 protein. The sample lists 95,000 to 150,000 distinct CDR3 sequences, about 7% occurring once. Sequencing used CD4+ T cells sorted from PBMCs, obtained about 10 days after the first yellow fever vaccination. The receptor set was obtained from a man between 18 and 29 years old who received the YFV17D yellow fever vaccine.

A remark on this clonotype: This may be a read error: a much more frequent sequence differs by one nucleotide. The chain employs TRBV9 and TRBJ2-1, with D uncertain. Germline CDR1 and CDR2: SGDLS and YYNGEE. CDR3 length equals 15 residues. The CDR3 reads CASSETLKAYNERFF. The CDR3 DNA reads TGTGCCAGCAGCGAAACCCTAAAAGCCTACAATGAGCGGTTCTTC.

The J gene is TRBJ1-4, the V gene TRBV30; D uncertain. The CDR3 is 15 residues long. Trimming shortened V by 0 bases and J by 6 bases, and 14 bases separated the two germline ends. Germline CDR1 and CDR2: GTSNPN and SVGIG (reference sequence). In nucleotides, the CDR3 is TGTGCCTGGAGTGTACACGGACGAGAGGATGAAAAACTGTTTTTT. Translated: CAWSVHGREDEKLFF.

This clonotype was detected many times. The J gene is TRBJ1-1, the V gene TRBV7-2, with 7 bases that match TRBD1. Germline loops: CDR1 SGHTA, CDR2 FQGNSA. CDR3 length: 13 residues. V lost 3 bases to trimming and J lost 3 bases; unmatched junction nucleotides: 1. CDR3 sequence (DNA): TGTGCCAGCAGCTTCACAGGGGACACTGAAGCTTTCTTT. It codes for CASSFTGDTEAFF.

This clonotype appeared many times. The CDR3 is CASSPIRGYEQYV. DNA of the CDR3: TGTGCCAGCAGTCCGATCAGGGGTTACGAGCAGTACGTC. V is TRBV9 and J is TRBJ2-7; a possible D gene is TRBD1 (6 bases). V dropped 5 bases and J dropped 4 bases, with 13 bases sitting between them. Germline V lookup: CDR1 SGDLS, CDR2 YYNGEE. The CDR3 sequence is 13 residues long.

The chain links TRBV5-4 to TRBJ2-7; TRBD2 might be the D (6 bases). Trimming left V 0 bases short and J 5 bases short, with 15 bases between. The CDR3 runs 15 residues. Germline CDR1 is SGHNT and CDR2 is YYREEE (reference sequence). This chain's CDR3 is CASSLAGVAGNEQYF. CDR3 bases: TGTGCCAGCAGCTTGGCCGGCGTGGCGGGGAACGAGCAGTACTTC.

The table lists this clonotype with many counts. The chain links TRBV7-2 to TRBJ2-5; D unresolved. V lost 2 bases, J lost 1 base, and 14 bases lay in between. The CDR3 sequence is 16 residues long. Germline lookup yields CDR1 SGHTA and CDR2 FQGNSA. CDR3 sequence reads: CASSLSYATSQETQYF. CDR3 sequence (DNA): TGTGCCAGCAGCTTAAGTTATGCTACCAGCCAAGAGACCCAGTACTTC. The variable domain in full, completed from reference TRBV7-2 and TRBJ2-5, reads GAGVSQSPSNKVTEKGKDVELRCDPISGHTALYWYRQSLGQGLEFLIYFQGNSAPDKSGLPSDRFSAERTGGSVSTLTIQRTQQEDSAVYLCASSLSYATSQETQYFGPGTRLLVL.

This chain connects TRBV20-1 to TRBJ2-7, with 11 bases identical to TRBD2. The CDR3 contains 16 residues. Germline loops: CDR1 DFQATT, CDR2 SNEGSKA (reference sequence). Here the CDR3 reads CCASRASGGPPYEQYV. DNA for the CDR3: TGCTGCGCTAGCAGGGCTAGCGGGGGGCCACCCTACGAGCAGTACGTC.

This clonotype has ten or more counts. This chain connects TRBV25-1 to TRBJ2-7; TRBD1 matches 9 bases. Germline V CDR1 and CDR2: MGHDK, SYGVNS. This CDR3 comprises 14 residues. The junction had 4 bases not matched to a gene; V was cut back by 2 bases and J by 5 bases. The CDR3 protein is CASSEPGQGDEQYF. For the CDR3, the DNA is TGTGCCAGCAGTGAACCGGGACAGGGCGACGAGCAGTACTTC.

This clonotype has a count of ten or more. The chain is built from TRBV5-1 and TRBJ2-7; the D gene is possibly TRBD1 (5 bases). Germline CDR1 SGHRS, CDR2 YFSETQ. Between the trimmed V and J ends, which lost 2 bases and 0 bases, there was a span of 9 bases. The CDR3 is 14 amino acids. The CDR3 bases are TGCGCCAGCAGCTTCTCAGGGAACTCCTACGAGCAGTACTTC. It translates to CASSFSGNSYEQYF.

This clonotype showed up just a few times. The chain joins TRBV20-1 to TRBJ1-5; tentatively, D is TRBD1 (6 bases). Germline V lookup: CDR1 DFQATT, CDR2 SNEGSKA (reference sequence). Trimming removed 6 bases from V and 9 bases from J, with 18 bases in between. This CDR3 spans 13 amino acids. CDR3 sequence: CSARQVGTGPQHF. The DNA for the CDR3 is TGCAGTGCCAGACAGGTGGGAACGGGGCCCCAGCATTTT.

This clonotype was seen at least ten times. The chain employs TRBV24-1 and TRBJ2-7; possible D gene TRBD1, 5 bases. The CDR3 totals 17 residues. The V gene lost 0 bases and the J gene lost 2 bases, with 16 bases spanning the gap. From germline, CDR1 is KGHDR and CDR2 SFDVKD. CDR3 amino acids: CATSDLPGCTGTYEQYV. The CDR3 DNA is TGTGCCACCAGTGATTTGCCGGGTTGTACAGGAACCTACGAGCAGTACGTC.

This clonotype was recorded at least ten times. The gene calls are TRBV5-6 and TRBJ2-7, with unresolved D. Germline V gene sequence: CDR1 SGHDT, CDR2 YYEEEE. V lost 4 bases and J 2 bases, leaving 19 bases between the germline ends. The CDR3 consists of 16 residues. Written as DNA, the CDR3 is TGTGCCAGCAGCATCGGTCCCCAGAGTAATACCTACGAGCAGTACTTC. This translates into CASSIGPQSNTYEQYF.

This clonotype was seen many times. The chain's CDR3 is CASSEQGTAGGYTF. The CDR3 nucleotides read TGTGCCAGCAGTGAACAGGGGACGGCTGGGGGCTACACCTTC. The chain is built from TRBV12-3 or TRBV12-4 and TRBJ1-2; 7 bases line up with TRBD1. The CDR3 loop spans 14 amino acids. The trim removed 5 bases at V and 8 bases at J, leaving 11 bases unmatched.

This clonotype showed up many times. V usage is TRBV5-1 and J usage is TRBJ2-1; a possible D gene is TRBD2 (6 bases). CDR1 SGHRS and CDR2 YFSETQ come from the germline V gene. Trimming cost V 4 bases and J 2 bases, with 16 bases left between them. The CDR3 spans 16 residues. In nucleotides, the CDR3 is TGCGCCAGCAGCATGGGGGGTACAGGAGCCTACAATGAGCAGTTCTTC. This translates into CASSMGGTGAYNEQFF.

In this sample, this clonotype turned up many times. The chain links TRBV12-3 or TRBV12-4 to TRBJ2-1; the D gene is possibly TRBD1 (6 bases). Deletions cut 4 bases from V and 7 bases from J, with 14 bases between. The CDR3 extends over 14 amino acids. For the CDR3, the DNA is TGTGCCAGCAGTTCAATGGGGGCGAGGAATGAGCAGTTCTTC. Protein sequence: CASSSMGARNEQFF.

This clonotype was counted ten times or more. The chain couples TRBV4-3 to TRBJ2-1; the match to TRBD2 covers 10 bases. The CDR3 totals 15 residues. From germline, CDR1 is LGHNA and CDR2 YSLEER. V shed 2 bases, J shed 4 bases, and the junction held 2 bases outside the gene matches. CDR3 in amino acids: CASSQPSGGYNEQFF. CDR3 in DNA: TGCGCCAGCAGCCAACCTAGCGGGGGTTACAATGAGCAGTTCTTC.

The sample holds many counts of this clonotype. CDR3 nucleotides: TGTGCCAGCAGCTTGCCCCCCCTGGGCGGTTCACCCCTCCACTTT. Protein sequence: CASSLPPLGGSPLHF. V usage is TRBV5-8 and J usage is TRBJ1-6; D not resolved. This CDR3 region has 15 residues. Trimming took 1 base from V and 9 from J, leaving 14 bases between them. CDR1 SGHTS and CDR2 YDEGEE come from the germline V gene.

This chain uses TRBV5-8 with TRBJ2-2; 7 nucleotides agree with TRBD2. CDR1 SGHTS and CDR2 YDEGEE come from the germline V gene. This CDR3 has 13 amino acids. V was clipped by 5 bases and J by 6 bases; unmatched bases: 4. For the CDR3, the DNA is TGTGCCAGCAGACGCGGGGGTGCCGGGGAGCTGTTTTTT. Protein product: CASRRGGAGELFF.

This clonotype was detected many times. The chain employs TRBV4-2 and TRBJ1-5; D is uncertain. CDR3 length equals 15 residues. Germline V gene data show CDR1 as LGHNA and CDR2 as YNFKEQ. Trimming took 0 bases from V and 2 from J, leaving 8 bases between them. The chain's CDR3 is CASSQDWRGNQPQHF. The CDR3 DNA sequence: TGTGCCAGCAGCCAAGATTGGAGGGGCAATCAGCCCCAGCATTTT.

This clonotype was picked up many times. As DNA, the CDR3 is TGTGCCAGCAGCTCACCAAGGGGGGGAGGTAGCATGAACACTGAAGCTTTCTTT. Translating it yields CASSSPRGGGSMNTEAFF. The chain employs TRBV7-2 and TRBJ1-1, with D perhaps TRBD1 (6 bases). V was cut by 4 bases and J by 0 bases, with 21 bases left in between. Germline V lookup: CDR1 SGHTA, CDR2 FQGNSA. This CDR3 has 18 residues.